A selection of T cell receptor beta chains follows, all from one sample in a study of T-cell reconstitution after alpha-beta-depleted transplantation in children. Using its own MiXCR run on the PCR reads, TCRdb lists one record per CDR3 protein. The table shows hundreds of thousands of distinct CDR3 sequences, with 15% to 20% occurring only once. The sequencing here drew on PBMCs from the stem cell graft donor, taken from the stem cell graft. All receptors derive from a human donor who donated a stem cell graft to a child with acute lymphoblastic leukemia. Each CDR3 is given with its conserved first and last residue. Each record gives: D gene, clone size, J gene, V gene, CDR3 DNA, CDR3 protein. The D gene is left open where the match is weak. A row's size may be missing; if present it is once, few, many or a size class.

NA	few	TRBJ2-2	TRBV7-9	TGTGCCAGCAGCCTTAAACCGAGCGGAACGAACACCGGGGAGCTGTTTTTT	CASSLKPSGTNTGELFF
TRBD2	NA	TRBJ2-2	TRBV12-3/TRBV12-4	TGTGCCAGCAGTTTCGGGGGACTAGTAAACACCGGGGAGCTGTTTTTT	CASSFGGLVNTGELFF
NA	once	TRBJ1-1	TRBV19	TGTGCCAGTAGTACAGCTCGGACGACTGAAGCTTTCTTT	CASSTARTTEAFF
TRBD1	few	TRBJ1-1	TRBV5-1	TGCGCCAGCCGAGGACAGGGGTTGTTTGTTTTCTTT	CASRGQGLFVFF
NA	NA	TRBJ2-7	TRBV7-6	TGTGCCAGCAGCTCTGGCGAGGGGAGCTACGAGCAGTACTTC	CASSSGEGSYEQYF
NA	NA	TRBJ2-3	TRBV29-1	TGCAGCGTTGACCCCATGAGGGGGCGGGATACAGATACGCAGTATTTT	CSVDPMRGRDTDTQYF
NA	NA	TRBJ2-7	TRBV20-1	TGCAGTGCTAGAGACCTCGGACAGCCCAGAGGTTACCAGCAGTACTTC	CSARDLGQPRGYQQYF
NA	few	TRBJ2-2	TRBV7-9	TGTGCCAGCAGCTCCTCTAGCTCCGTTACCTCAAACGGGGAGCTGTTTTTT	CASSSSSSVTSNGELFF
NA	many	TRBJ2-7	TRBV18	TGTGCCAGCTCACCACCGGCCACGCCCGTCTACGAGCAGTACTTC	CASSPPATPVYEQYF
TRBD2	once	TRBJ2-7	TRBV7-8	TGTGCCAGCAGCCAAGATACGGGAGGGCTGACCTACGAGCAGTACTTC	CASSQDTGGLTYEQYF
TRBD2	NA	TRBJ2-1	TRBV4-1	TGCGCCAGCAGCCAAGTTGTAGCGGGAGGGAGCTCCTACAATGAGCAGTTCTTC	CASSQVVAGGSSYNEQFF
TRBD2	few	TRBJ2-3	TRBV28	TGTGCCAGTGGGACGAGCGGGAGGCTCACAGATACGCAGTATTTT	CASGTSGRLTDTQYF
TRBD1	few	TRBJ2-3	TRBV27	TGTGCCAGCAGTTTGAAGGGGACAGGTACTAGCACAGATACGCAGTATTTT	CASSLKGTGTSTDTQYF
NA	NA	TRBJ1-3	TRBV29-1	TGCAGCGTTGAAGTAGAAGGGCCCTCTGGAAACACCATATATTTT	CSVEVEGPSGNTIYF
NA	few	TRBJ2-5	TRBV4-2	TGTGCCAGCAGCCAAGGGCCCGGGAGTAGGGAGACCCAGTACTTC	CASSQGPGSRETQYF
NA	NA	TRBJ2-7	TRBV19	TGTGCCAGTAGTATCGACGGGAGTTTATCCTACGAGCAGTACTTC	CASSIDGSLSYEQYF
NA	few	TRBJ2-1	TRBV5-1	TGCGCCAGCAGGTATAGAGGCACGGGCCAAACCCACAATGAGCAGTTCTTC	CASRYRGTGQTHNEQFF
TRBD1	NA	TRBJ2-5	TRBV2	TGTGCCAGCCCAGGGGGCGGACAAGAGACCCAGTACTTC	CASPGGGQETQYF
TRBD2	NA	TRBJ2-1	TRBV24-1	TGTGCCACCAGGTGGATGGGAACTAGCGGGAGTGGCTACAATGAGCAGTTCTTC	CATRWMGTSGSGYNEQFF
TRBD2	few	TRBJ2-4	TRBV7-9	TGTGCCAGCAGCTTAGTGTCGGCTAGCGGCACCAAAAACATTCAGTACTTC	CASSLVSASGTKNIQYF
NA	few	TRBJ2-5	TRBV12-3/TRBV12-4	TGTGCCAGCAGTGATATCGAGACCCAGTACTTC	CASSDIETQYF
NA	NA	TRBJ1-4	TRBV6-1	TGTGCCAGCAGTGCGGAGACGTACTTACCGGCGGGTAATGAAAAACTGTTTTTT	CASSAETYLPAGNEKLFF